This TCR beta chain was found in a study of T cells in Graves' hyperthyroidism and ophthalmopathy. Study-level results: Appearing also in blood were most of the thyroid clonotypes expanded above 0.001.

Using RNA transcripts as the source, TCR beta CDR3 regions were amplified. HTBI primers were the set used in a first-round RT-PCR of the TCR CDR3. MiXCR, applied by TCRdb to the multiplex PCR reads, yields one record per CDR3 protein. Found here are hundreds of thousands of distinct CDR3 sequences, around 40% of them singletons; the top ten hold around 30%. With respect to this clonotype: The antigen remains unidentified.

Trimming at V came to 6 bases and at J to 3 bases, leaving 14 bases not matched to a gene. Germline assignment: CDR1 SGHTA and CDR2 FQGNSA. CDR3 length equals 16 residues. It was around 10 ml of fresh peripheral blood that supplied the PBMCs. The chain links TRBV7-2 to TRBJ2-7; 7 nucleotides agree with TRBD1. The clonotype comes from a middle-aged woman with Graves' hyperthyroidism. Sequencing input: blood. The CDR3 region has the DNA TGTGCCAGCAGTTCGGCTGACAGGGCGGTCAGCTACGAGCAGTACTTC. Encoded protein: CASSSADRAVSYEQYF.